This T cell receptor beta chain was documented in a study of T cell repertoires in cytomegalovirus infection. The wider study: HLA-C-restricted CMV epitopes, recently identified, and well-studied HLA-B-restricted ones were used by the study. TCR beta signatures that were public indicated CMV infection and matching HLA type.

With 2 bases clipped from V and 7 bases from J, the junction kept 15 bases outside the gene matches. Germline assignment: CDR1 SGHTA and CDR2 FQGNSA. The length of the CDR3 is 18 residues. The study, taken as a whole, reports: Accumulated public TCR beta family frequency recognized individuals carrying CMV together with the relevant HLA. In two of eight donors, the top clonotype was HLA-C-restricted CMV-specific.

Concerning this clonotype: Its matching antigen is unknown.

TCRdb processed the reads anew with MiXCR; each CDR3 protein has one entry. The sample includes some 270,000 distinct CDR3 sequences, around 20% seen only once; the top ten take under 25%. V and J are TRBV7-2 and TRBJ1-4, with 8 bases identical to TRBD1. The sequenced sample was cultured PBMCs, obtained from culture after CMV antigen stimulation. The source of this sequence is a human donor in good health (CMV status not recorded). Some clones in this sample may be carry-over from other donors' samples. CDR3 amino acids: CASSLQGRGRLDPEKLFF. In DNA form, the CDR3 reads TGTGCCAGCAGCTTACAAGGCAGGGGGCGGTTGGACCCTGAAAAACTGTTTTTT. Filled out from reference TRBV7-2 and TRBJ1-4, the complete variable domain reads GAGVSQSPSNKVTEKGKDVELRCDPISGHTALYWYRQSLGQGLEFLIYFQGNSAPDKSGLPSDRFSAERTGGSVSTLTIQRTQQEDSAVYLCASSLQGRGRLDPEKLFFGSGTQLSVL.